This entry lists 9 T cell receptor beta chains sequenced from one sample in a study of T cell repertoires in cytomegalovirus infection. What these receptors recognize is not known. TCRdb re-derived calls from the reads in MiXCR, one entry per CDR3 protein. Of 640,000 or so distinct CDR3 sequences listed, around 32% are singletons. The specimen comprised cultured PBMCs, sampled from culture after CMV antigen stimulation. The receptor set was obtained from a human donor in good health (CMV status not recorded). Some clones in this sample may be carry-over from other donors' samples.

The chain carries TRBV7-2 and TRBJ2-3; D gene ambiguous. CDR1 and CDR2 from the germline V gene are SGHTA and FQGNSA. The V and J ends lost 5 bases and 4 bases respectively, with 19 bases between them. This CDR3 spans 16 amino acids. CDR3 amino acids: CASSPYKRPVSDTQYF. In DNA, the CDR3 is TGTGCCAGCAGCCCGTACAAGAGACCCGTTTCAGATACGCAGTATTTT.

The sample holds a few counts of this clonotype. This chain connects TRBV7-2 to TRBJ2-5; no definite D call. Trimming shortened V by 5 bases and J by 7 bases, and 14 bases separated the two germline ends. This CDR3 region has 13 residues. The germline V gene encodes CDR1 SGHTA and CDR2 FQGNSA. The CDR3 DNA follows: TGTGCCAGCAGCCCCCTTCCGGGCGTGACCCAGTACTTC. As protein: CASSPLPGVTQYF.

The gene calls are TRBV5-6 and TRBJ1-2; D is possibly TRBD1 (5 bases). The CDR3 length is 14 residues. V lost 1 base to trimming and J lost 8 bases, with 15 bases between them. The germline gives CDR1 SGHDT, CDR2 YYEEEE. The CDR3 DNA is TGTGCCAGCAGCTTGTACCCAGGGCGGGAGGGCTACACCTTC. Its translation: CASSLYPGREGYTF.

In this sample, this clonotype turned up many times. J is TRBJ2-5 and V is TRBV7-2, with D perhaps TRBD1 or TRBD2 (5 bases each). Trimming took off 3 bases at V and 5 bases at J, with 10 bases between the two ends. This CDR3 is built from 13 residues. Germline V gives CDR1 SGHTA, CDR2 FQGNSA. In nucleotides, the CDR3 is TGTGCCAGCAGCTTGTCCGGGGCCGAGACCCAGTACTTC. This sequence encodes CASSLSGAETQYF. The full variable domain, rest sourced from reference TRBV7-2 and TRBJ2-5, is GAGVSQSPSNKVTEKGKDVELRCDPISGHTALYWYRQSLGQGLEFLIYFQGNSAPDKSGLPSDRFSAERTGGSVSTLTIQRTQQEDSAVYLCASSLSGAETQYFGPGTRLLVL.

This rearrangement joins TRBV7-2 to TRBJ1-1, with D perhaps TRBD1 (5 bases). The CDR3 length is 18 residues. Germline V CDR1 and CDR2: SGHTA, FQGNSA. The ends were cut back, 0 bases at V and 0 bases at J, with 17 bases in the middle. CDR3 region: CASSLARGTGGMNTEAFF. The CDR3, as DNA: TGTGCCAGCAGCTTAGCGCGGGGGACGGGGGGAATGAACACTGAAGCTTTCTTT.

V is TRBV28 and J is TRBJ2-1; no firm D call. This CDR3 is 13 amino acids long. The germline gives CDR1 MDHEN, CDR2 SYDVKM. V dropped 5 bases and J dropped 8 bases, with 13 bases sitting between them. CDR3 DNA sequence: TGTGCCAGCAGTCCCTCCCTCCCCCATGAGCAGTTCTTC. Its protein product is CASSPSLPHEQFF.

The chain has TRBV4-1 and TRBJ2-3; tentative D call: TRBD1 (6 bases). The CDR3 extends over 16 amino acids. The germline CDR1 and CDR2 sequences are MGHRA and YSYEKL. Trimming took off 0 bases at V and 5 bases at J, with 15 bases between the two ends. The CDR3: CASSQDDRWLRDTQYF. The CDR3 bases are TGCGCCAGCAGCCAAGATGACAGGTGGCTTCGAGATACGCAGTATTTT.

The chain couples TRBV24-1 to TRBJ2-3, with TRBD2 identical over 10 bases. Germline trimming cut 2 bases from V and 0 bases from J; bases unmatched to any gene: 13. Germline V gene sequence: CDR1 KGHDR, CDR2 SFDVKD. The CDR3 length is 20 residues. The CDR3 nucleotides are TGTGCCACCAGTGATTCGTTCCAGCGGGGGGGACTTTTTAGCACAGATACGCAGTATTTT. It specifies CATSDSFQRGGLFSTDTQYF.

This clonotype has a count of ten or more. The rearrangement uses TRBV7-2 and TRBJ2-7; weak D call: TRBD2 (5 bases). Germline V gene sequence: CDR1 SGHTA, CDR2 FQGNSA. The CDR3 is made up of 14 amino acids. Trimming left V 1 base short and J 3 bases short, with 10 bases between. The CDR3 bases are TGTGCCAGCAGCTTAGACGGGGTAGGCTACGAGCAGTACTTC. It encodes CASSLDGVGYEQYF.